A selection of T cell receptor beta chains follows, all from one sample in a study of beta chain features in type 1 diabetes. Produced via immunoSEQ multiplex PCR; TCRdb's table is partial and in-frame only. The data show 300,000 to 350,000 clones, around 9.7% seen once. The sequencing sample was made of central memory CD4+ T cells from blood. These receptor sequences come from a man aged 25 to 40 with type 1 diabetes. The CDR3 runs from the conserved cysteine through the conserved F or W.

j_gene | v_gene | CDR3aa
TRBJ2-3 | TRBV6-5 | CASRDKTDTQYF
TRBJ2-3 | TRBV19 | CASNHLGTGTDTQYF
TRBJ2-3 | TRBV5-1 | CASSLEAGRTDTQYF
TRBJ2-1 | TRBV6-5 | CASSHRDTYNEQFF
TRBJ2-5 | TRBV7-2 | CASSFSGAGRETQYF
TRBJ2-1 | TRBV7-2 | CASSLDGGVAEQFF
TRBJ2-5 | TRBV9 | CASSQGRVQETQYF
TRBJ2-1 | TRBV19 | CASSLRDTEYNEQFF
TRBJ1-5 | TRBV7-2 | CASSLGINGGQPQHF
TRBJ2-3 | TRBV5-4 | CASSLEGTDTQYF
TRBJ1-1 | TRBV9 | CASSGQGQGSTEAFF
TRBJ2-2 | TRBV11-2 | CASSLRSASGELFF
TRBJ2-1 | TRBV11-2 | CASSLGLDYEQFF
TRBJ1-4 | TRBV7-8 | CASSLRGDEKLFF
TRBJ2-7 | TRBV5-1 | CASSLVSGAHYEQYF
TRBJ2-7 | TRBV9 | CASSSSGNSYEQYF
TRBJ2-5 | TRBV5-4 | CASSLAGGMQETQYF
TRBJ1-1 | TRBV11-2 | CASSRAGAMNTEAFF
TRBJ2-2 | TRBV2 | CASSPGTLNTGELFF
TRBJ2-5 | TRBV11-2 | CASSQITGDQETQYF
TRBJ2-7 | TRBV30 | CAWSAGVEQYF
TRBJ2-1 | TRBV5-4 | CASSWDRQGYNEQFF
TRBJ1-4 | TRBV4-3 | CASSQDSRGTNEKLFF
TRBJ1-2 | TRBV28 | CASSSGVGYTF
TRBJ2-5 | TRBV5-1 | CASSLNTPGGETQYF
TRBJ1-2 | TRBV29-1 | CSARDGQGGGYTF
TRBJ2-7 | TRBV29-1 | CSGGTYAEQYF
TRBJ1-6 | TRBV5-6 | CASSWGTLGSPLHF
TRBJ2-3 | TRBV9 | CASSVAVQTDTQYF
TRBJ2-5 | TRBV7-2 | CASSLGASSQETQYF
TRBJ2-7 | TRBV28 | CASLVPGIYEQYF
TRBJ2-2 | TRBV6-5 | CASSYSRLAETGELFF
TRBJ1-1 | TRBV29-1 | CSVEQGISTEAFF
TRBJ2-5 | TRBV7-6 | CASSLGGDVETQYF
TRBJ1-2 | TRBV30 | CAWSGETYGYTF
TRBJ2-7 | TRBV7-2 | CASSPDRLYEQYF
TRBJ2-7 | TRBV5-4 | CASSLVPDREQYF
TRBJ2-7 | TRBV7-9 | CASSSQDRGIYEQYF
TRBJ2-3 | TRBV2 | CASRTTSGGTPSDTQYF
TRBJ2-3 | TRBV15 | CATSTGTRVTDTQYF
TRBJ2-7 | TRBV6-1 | CAVSGSARSEQYF
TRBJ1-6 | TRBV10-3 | CAISVGQAVYNSPLHF